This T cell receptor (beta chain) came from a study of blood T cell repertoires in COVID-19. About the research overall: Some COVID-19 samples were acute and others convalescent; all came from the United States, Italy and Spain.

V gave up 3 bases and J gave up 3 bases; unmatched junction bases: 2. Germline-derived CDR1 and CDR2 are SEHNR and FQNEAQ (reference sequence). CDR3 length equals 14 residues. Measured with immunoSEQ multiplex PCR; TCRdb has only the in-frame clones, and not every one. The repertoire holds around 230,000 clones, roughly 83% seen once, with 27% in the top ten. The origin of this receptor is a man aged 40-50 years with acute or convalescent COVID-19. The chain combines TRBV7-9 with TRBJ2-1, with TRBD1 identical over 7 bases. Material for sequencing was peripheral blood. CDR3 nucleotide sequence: TGTGCCAGCAGCTTGGACAGGAACTACAATGAGCAGTTCTTC. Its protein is CASSLDRNYNEQFF.